What follows is one T cell receptor beta chain and its context. This entry is derived from a study of T cell responses to AZD1222 COVID-19 vaccine. Background on the study: Combined were second doses at about 4 or about 12 weeks.

The V gene's germline CDR1 is GTSNPN and CDR2 SVGIG (reference sequence). With 4 bases removed from V and 1 base from J, the gap between germline ends came to 7 bases. This CDR3 contains 12 residues. TCRdb's copy holds only in-frame clones and misses some; the assay was immunoSEQ multiplex PCR. This table holds more than 110,000 clones, more than 85% found once. This receptor was identified in an adult in good health. J is TRBJ1-1 and V is TRBV30; D is uncertain. Sequenced here: peripheral blood, sampled on day 0 of AZD1222 vaccination. Here the CDR3 reads CAWTAENTEAFF. CDR3 DNA: TGTGCCTGGACGGCAGAGAACACTGAAGCTTTCTTT.